Sequencing of this TCR beta chain was carried out in a study of shared clonotypes between healthy human individuals (dated by TCRdb to the early 2020s). At the level of the whole study: The cohort included three men and two women between 18 and 49 years of age. For each donor, CD4 naive and CD4 memory were each run on three plates, CD8 naive on two plates, and CD8 memory on one plate. Blood TCR repertoires of about 5 healthy adults were deeply sequenced to estimate repertoire size and the extent of clonotype sharing between individuals. Per donor, leukapheresis produced somewhere between about 0.9 and 9 billion PBMCs. Different laboratories and diverse techniques were used to prepare libraries and sequence TCR repertoires, to increase sequencing depth and limit assay-specific biases.

What the authors observed across the whole study: Because the study included a small number of donors, the genetic and exposure-history diversity represented was limited. Incomplete sequencing was indicated by rarefaction of sorted-subset datasets, despite the large sequencing depth. Sharing across a handful of donors was observed for around 5% of naive CD4, about 4% of naive CD8, about 2.5% of memory CD4, and roughly 0.43% of memory CD8 clonotypes. Naive subsets generally had larger estimated clonotype richness than memory subsets did. Compared with non-shared clonotypes, clonotypes shared by all four sorted-subset donors had higher generation probabilities. Sampling was restricted to blood, and TCR repertoires in tissue are likely to differ from TCR repertoires in blood. Pairwise subsampling indicated that sequencing depth was expected to affect the degree of clonotype sharing among donors.

Using the deep immunoSEQ assay, TCR CDR3 regions were amplified from genomic DNA by multiplex PCR. Genomic DNA extracted from each cell subset was distributed evenly over all wells of several immunoSEQ 96-well plates, and each plate served as one replicate. For sorted subsets, approximately 200 ng of genomic DNA, equivalent to roughly 33,000 T cell genomes, went into each replicate PCR. The purified libraries were quantified using a Qubit 3.0 fluorometer, sized with a Bioanalyzer 2100, and then quantified again using the KAPA Library Quantification kit. Each immunoSEQ 96-well plate was sequenced on its own single-read 150-cycle Illumina NextSeq 550 flow cell. The authors' analysis ran thus. Because the immunoSEQ output held only junctional sequences and lacked quality scores, the filtering could not match the filtering applied to full-length reads. Sequences were annotated with PyIR, a Python wrapper for IgBLAST v1.9, and V/J genes and CDR3 were assigned using IMGT germline references. Reads were filtered out if the reads had weak V/J assignments (E-value above 1e-6), no CDR3, stop codons, out-of-frame junctions, or ambiguous translated residues. V3J clonotypes were defined as sequences sharing an identical inferred V gene, J gene, and CDR3 amino acid sequence. Percentage overlap between repertoires was computed as shared unique clonotypes divided by the size of the smaller repertoire. Richness of each repertoire was evaluated using RTK rarefaction, the Chao1 estimator, and Recon v2.1 estimates of unobserved clonotypes. For all TCRbeta clonotypes obtained by the gDNA method from a few donors, generation probabilities were computed with OLGA. Entries here come from immuneACCESS through TCRdb and include only in-frame sequences with V and J called. Some clones fail to appear in such tables; in the studies checked, an unresolved V gene covers under half of the shortfall, and the cause of the remainder is unknown. The DNA was the basis for D and trimming; V, J and clone size are from that table. For this sample there are roughly 2.4 million clones; nearly 97% appear just once. Jointly, the top ten make up 0.1% to 0.15% of the sample.

Points on this clone: There is no known antigen for this receptor. The sample holds no much larger clone one base away, and base qualities are not on file.

The cysteine opens and the phenylalanine closes a CDR3 of 11 amino acids. Of the read, only the CDR3 DNA is kept; its 33 bases are in frame from base 1. Reading the germline V gene gives CDR1 SNHLY and CDR2 FYNNEI. V is pared back by 10 bases and J by 0 bases, with 5 bases lying between the germline termini. The donors were healthy, HIV-negative adults with no recently reported acute infections or vaccinations. Every donor was a Caucasian adult residing in Nashville, Tennessee, USA. CD4+ T cells were enriched by magnetic negative selection, after which naive cells were positively selected on CD45RA and the negative fraction was taken as the memory subset. After blood collection by leukapheresis, PBMCs were isolated using Ficoll-Histopaque density gradient centrifugation and then cryopreserved in the vapor phase of liquid nitrogen. Analytical flow cytometry was used to check the purity and quantity of each magnetically sorted T cell population. Genomic DNA was isolated from each sorted fraction and quantified by UV absorbance on a Nanodrop 2000c.

The TCR was taken from a man aged 18-30 years in good health. The sample consisted of naive CD4+ T cells sorted from blood. In light of the paper, this sample's cell subset or site label describes: CD45RA+ positively selected. The chain joins TRBV2 to TRBJ2-3; no D segment can be confidently identified. At the DNA level, the sequence is TGTGCCACCGCGAGCACAGATACGCAGTATTTT. Its protein is CATASTDTQYF.